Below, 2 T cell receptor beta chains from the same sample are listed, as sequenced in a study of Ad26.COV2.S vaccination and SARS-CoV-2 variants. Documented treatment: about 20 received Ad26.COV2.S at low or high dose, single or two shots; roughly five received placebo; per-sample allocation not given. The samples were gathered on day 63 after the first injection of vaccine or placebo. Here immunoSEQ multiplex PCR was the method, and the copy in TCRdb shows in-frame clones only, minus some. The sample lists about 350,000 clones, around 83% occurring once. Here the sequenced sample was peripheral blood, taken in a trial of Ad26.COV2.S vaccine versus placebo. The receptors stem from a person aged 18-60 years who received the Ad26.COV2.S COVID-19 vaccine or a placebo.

CDR3 protein: CASMSRSGNTIYF. In DNA, the CDR3 is TGTGCCAGTATGAGCCGCTCTGGAAACACCATATATTTT. The chain links TRBV6-5 to TRBJ1-3, with D unclear. There are 13 residues in the CDR3. The V gene's germline CDR1 is MNHEY and CDR2 SVGAGI. V dropped 9 bases and J dropped 0 bases, with 9 bases sitting between them.

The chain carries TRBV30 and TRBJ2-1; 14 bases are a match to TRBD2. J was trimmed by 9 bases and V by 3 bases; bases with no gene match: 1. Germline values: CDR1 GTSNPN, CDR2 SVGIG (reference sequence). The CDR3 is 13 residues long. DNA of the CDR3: TGTGCCTGGAGGACTAGCGGGAGGGGTGAGCAGTTCTTC. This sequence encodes CAWRTSGRGEQFF.